This T cell receptor beta chain was sequenced during a study of T-cell reconstitution after alpha-beta-depleted transplantation in children. This clonotype occurred a few times. Using unique molecular identifiers, the investigators prepared the TCRbeta library. TCRdb re-called the PCR reads with MiXCR, one entry per CDR3 protein. The sample records almost 400,000 distinct CDR3 sequences, roughly 20% being singletons. Germline lookup yields CDR1 SGHRS and CDR2 YFSETQ. The CDR3 has 15 residues. Trimming took 3 bases from V and 2 from J; bases not matched to a gene: 7. V usage is TRBV5-1 and J usage is TRBJ2-7; 8 bases are a match to TRBD2. Sample: PBMCs from the stem cell graft donor, taken from the stem cell graft. This clonotype was sampled from a human donor who donated a stem cell graft to a child with acute myeloid leukemia. CDR3 in amino acids: CASSSSGSIAYEQYF. The CDR3 DNA reads as TGCGCCAGCAGCTCGAGCGGGAGTATCGCCTACGAGCAGTACTTC.